A selection of T cell receptor beta chains follows, all from one sample in a study of blood T cell repertoires in COVID-19. Only in-frame clones appear in the TCRdb table, and some are missing; sequencing was by immunoSEQ multiplex PCR. The sample has approximately 200,000 clones, 70% to 85% seen once. The source material was peripheral blood. These receptors all come from a woman over 75 with COVID-19, enrolled during active disease. Each CDR3 is given with its conserved first and last residue. A D gene is named only where the DNA matches it firmly. Part of the rows lack a size; the others show once, few, many or a class for expanded clones.

>NA|TRBV5-6|once|TRBJ2-7
CASRFLQGDHEQYF
TGTGCCAGCAGGTTCTTACAGGGCGACCACGAGCAGTACTTC
>TRBD2|TRBV7-6|NA|TRBJ2-1
CASSSPGGSYNEQFF
TGTGCCAGCAGCTCGCCCGGGGGGAGCTACAATGAGCAGTTCTTC
>TRBD1|TRBV11-2|NA|TRBJ1-2
CASSSTGVWGYTF
TGTGCCAGCAGCTCAACAGGGGTATGGGGCTACACCTTC
>NA|TRBV18|few|TRBJ1-5
CASSPIATPNQPQHF
TGTGCCAGCTCACCAATTGCCACTCCTAATCAGCCCCAGCATTTT
>TRBD1|TRBV6-5|NA|TRBJ2-1
CASSLMTGQLGEQFF
TGTGCCAGCAGTCTAATGACAGGGCAGTTGGGTGAGCAGTTCTTC
>NA|TRBV29-1|NA|TRBJ1-1
CSAAQGTDTEAFF
TGCAGCGCCGCACAGGGTACGGACACTGAAGCTTTCTTT
>NA|TRBV19|NA|TRBJ1-4
CASSTGKSAANEKLFF
TGTGCCAGTAGTACCGGAAAGTCGGCGGCTAATGAAAAACTGTTTTTT
>NA|TRBV3-1/TRBV3-2|NA|TRBJ1-1
CASSPSTAGGTEAFF
TGTGCCAGCAGCCCTTCTACGGCCGGGGGAACTGAAGCTTTCTTT
>NA|TRBV7-9|NA|TRBJ2-5
CASRRGSQETQYF
TGTGCCAGCAGGCGTGGTAGCCAAGAGACCCAGTACTTC
>NA|TRBV10-3|NA|TRBJ1-2
CAISPSGNGYTF
TGTGCCATCAGCCCTTCAGGGAACGGCTACACCTTC
>TRBD1|TRBV3-1/TRBV3-2|NA|TRBJ2-7
CASSPDRREQYF
TGTGCCAGCAGCCCGGACAGGCGCGAGCAGTACTTC
>TRBD1|TRBV2|NA|TRBJ1-3
CASSEIRGRGNTIYF
TGTGCCAGCAGTGAAATCAGGGGGCGAGGAAACACCATATATTTT
>TRBD2|TRBV2|few|TRBJ2-3
CASRTSGGVGGDTQYF
TGTGCCAGCAGGACTAGCGGGGGCGTCGGGGGAGATACGCAGTATTTT
>TRBD2|TRBV19|few|TRBJ2-1
CASSILAGGPYEQFF
TGTGCCAGTAGTATACTAGCGGGAGGGCCATATGAGCAGTTCTTC
>TRBD1|TRBV28|NA|TRBJ1-1
CASSWGDRLNGEAFF
TGTGCCAGCAGTTGGGGGGACAGGTTGAACGGTGAAGCTTTCTTT
>TRBD1|TRBV19|few|TRBJ1-1
CASSRLVWDSEAFF
TGTGCCAGTAGCAGACTCGTGTGGGACAGTGAAGCTTTCTTT
>NA|TRBV6-6|NA|TRBJ1-5
CASSRAGAHQPQHF
TGTGCCAGCAGCCGGGCGGGGGCTCATCAGCCCCAGCATTTT
>NA|TRBV6-5|NA|TRBJ1-2
CASSYSGGAGYTF
TGTGCCAGCAGTTACTCAGGGGGGGCTGGCTACACCTTC
>NA|TRBV5-4|NA|TRBJ2-5
CASSFLETQYF
TGTGCCAGCAGCTTCTTAGAGACCCAGTACTTC
>NA|TRBV6-5|NA|TRBJ2-7
CASRNNPTDYEQYF
TGTGCCAGCAGAAACAACCCGACAGACTACGAGCAGTACTTC
>TRBD2|TRBV6-1|NA|TRBJ2-1
CASSVQLAGGYNEQFF
TGTGCCAGCAGTGTCCAACTAGCGGGGGGGTACAATGAGCAGTTCTTC
>NA|TRBV6-5|NA|TRBJ1-5
CASSYSTEQPQHF
TGTGCCAGCAGTTACTCAACCGAGCAGCCCCAGCATTTT
>TRBD1|TRBV2|NA|TRBJ1-5
CATQGAGSNQPQHF
TGTGCCACACAGGGGGCAGGAAGCAATCAGCCCCAGCATTTT
>TRBD2|TRBV7-6|once|TRBJ2-5
CASSLGGVVGETQYF
TGTGCCAGCAGCTTGGGGGGGGTGGTGGGAGAGACCCAGTACTTC
>TRBD1|TRBV7-3|NA|TRBJ1-2
CASSADREDYTF
TGTGCCAGCAGCGCCGACAGGGAAGACTACACCTTC
>TRBD1|TRBV2|NA|TRBJ1-2
CASKGKGANYGYTF
TGTGCCAGCAAGGGGAAGGGGGCCAACTATGGCTACACCTTC
>NA|TRBV21-1|NA|TRBJ2-1
CASSKAVTESGRCNEQFF
TGTGCCAGCAGCAAAGCTGTGACGGAGAGCGGGAGATGCAATGAGCAGTTCTTC
>TRBD1|TRBV28|NA|TRBJ2-1
CASRPGQGGNEQFF
TGTGCCAGCAGACCGGGACAGGGAGGGAATGAGCAGTTCTTC
>TRBD2|TRBV4-1|NA|TRBJ2-3
CASSLTGLASDTQYF
TGCGCCAGCAGCCTAACGGGACTAGCCTCAGATACGCAGTATTTT
>TRBD1|TRBV5-5|few|TRBJ1-2
CASSRGTVINYGYTF
TGTGCCAGCAGCCGTGGGACAGTCATTAACTATGGCTACACCTTC
>TRBD1|TRBV19|NA|TRBJ1-2
CASSTSGQGAYGYTF
TGTGCCAGTAGTACCTCAGGACAGGGGGCCTATGGCTACACCTTC
>NA|TRBV2|NA|TRBJ2-7
CASSRSSNSYEQYF
TGTGCCAGCAGTCGTAGCTCCAACTCCTACGAGCAGTACTTC
>TRBD1|TRBV15|NA|TRBJ1-2
CATSKWTGSDGYTF
TGTGCCACCAGCAAGTGGACAGGGTCGGATGGCTACACCTTC
>TRBD2|TRBV7-3|NA|TRBJ2-7
CASSLSGSDGEQYF
TGTGCCAGCAGCCTCAGCGGGAGCGATGGGGAGCAGTACTTC
>NA|TRBV12-3/TRBV12-4|NA|TRBJ1-6
CASSLGNSPLHF
TGTGCCAGCAGTTTGGGCAACTCACCCCTCCACTTT
>TRBD1|TRBV9|NA|TRBJ1-3
CASSVGGGTGNTIYF
TGTGCCAGCAGCGTAGGGGGAGGGACAGGTAACACCATATATTTT
>TRBD1|TRBV7-9|NA|TRBJ1-1
CASSWGQGNTEAFF
TGTGCCAGCAGCTGGGGACAGGGAAACACTGAAGCTTTCTTT
>NA|TRBV14|NA|TRBJ1-3
CASSFPGDPGNTIYF
TGTGCCAGCAGTTTTCCGGGGGACCCTGGAAACACCATATATTTT
>NA|TRBV5-1|NA|TRBJ2-7
CASSLVANRGEQYF
TGCGCCAGCAGCTTGGTGGCTAACCGGGGCGAGCAGTACTTC
>NA|TRBV27|NA|TRBJ2-1
CASSSLGLNYNEQFF
TGTGCCAGCAGTTCCCTCGGACTCAACTACAATGAGCAGTTCTTC